This T cell receptor (beta chain) was found in a study of blood T cells in healthy people across ages. In germline, CDR1 is MDHEN, CDR2 SYDVKM. CDR3 length equals 14 residues. Trimming took 2 bases from V and 3 from J, leaving 10 bases between them. This clonotype was counted only a few times. PBMCs, at least 7 million per sample, were isolated. PCR was performed a second time for 7 to 11 cycles using a sample-barcoded 5' primer and a J-beta primer mix. Samples each returned at least 2.5 million CDR3-containing paired-end reads. TCRdb itself ran the 5' RACE reads through MiXCR, one entry per CDR3 protein. This table has 1.5 million to 1.8 million distinct CDR3 sequences, 40% to 45% appearing once.

The sequenced sample consisted of blood. This TCR came from a woman in her late teens or twenties in good health. V usage is TRBV28 and J usage is TRBJ1-2; D is ambiguous. The CDR3: CASSLMSPDYGYTF. As DNA, the CDR3 is TGTGCCAGCAGTTTAATGAGCCCCGACTATGGCTACACCTTC.